These 24 T cell receptor beta chains share one sample of origin, sequenced in a study of T cell repertoires in aging, cancer and after chemotherapy. Amplification of TCR beta used genomic DNA extracted from peripheral blood. Rearranged V-D-J TRB sequences were amplified with a mixed TRB-A/B primer pool. MiXCR, run by TCRdb on the multiplex PCR reads, gives a single entry per CDR3 protein. The table records about a thousand distinct CDR3 sequences, 25% to 30% of them present only once. The sequenced material came from blood. The receptors derive from a human donor with a blood cancer.

By share of the sample, this clonotype is medium-sized (0.01 to 0.1%). V usage is TRBV7-2 and J usage is TRBJ1-5, with D possibly matching TRBD1 (5 bases). Trimming stripped 3 bases from V and 6 bases from J, with 9 bases between. The CDR3 consists of 13 residues. Germline lookup yields CDR1 SGHTA and CDR2 FQGNSA. CDR3 coding DNA: TGTGCCAGCAGCTTCCGGAGGGGTCAGCCCCAGCATTTT. It codes for CASSFRRGQPQHF.

This clonotype is classed as medium-sized. DNA for the CDR3: TGTGCCAGCAGCTTAGCAACGACCGTCACTGAAGCTTTCTTT. Protein: CASSLATTVTEAFF. V and J are TRBV7-9 and TRBJ1-1; D is ambiguous. Trimming shortened V by 0 bases and J by 4 bases, and 9 bases separated the two germline ends. CDR1 is SEHNR and CDR2 is FQNEAQ in the germline V gene (reference sequence). The CDR3 length is 14 residues. The complete variable domain, with remaining parts taken from reference TRBV7-9 and TRBJ1-1, reads DTGVSQNPRHKITKRGQNVTFRCDPISEHNRLYWYRQTLGQGPEFLTYFQNEAQLEKSRLLSDRFSAERPKGSFSTLEIQRTEQGDSAMYLCASSLATTVTEAFFGQGTRLTVV.

This clonotype is medium-sized. The chain is built from TRBV20-1 and TRBJ2-1; a possible D gene is TRBD2 (6 bases). Germline V gives CDR1 DFQATT, CDR2 SNEGSKA (reference sequence). The CDR3 has 15 residues. Trimming shortened V by 6 bases and J by 0 bases, and 15 bases separated the two germline ends. CDR3 in amino acids: CSAPGTLSSYNEQFF. CDR3 nucleotide sequence: TGCAGTGCACCCGGGACTCTGAGCTCCTACAATGAGCAGTTCTTC.

This clonotype was found a few times. The genes are TRBV4-1 and TRBJ1-6; 8 bases fit TRBD1. The CDR3 has 20 amino acids. V gave up 0 bases and J gave up 7 bases; unmatched junction bases: 17. Germline loops: CDR1 MGHRA, CDR2 YSYEKL. Here the CDR3 DNA reads TGCGCCAGCAGCCAAGAGGGGTGGACAGGGCTTCGGGGAGGAAATTCACCCCTCCACTTT. As protein: CASSQEGWTGLRGGNSPLHF.

This clonotype is labeled as large. The rearrangement links TRBV6-2 or TRBV6-3 to TRBJ2-3; D might be TRBD1 (5 bases). The V gene lost 5 bases and the J gene lost 3 bases, with 18 bases spanning the gap. The CDR3 loop spans 16 amino acids. Germline V gives CDR1 MNHEY, CDR2 SVGEGT. CDR3 protein: CASSRQRSPPTDTQYF. The DNA for the CDR3 is TGTGCCAGCAGTCGACAGAGATCCCCTCCTACAGATACGCAGTATTTT.

By sample fraction, this clonotype is medium-sized. V usage is TRBV5-1 and J usage is TRBJ2-1; maybe TRBD1 (5 bases). This CDR3 is built from 16 residues. Germline CDR1 reads SGHRS; CDR2 reads YFSETQ. Trimming removed 2 bases from V and 9 bases from J, with 21 bases in between. The CDR3 sequence: CASSFLGQGSRREQFF. In DNA form, the CDR3 reads TGCGCCAGCAGCTTCCTAGGGCAGGGCTCTAGACGTGAGCAGTTCTTC. The full variable domain, in which reference TRBV5-1 and TRBJ2-1 provide the parts outside the CDR3, is KAGVTQTPRYLIKTRGQQVTLSCSPISGHRSVSWYQQTPGQGLQFLFEYFSETQRNKGNFPGRFSGRQFSNSRSEMNVSTLELGDSALYLCASSFLGQGSRREQFFGPGTRLTVL.

This clonotype rates as large. The chain is built from TRBV14 and TRBJ2-3, with unresolved D. Germline values: CDR1 SGHDN, CDR2 FVKESK. The length of the CDR3 is 14 residues. V lost 6 bases to trimming and J lost 1 base, with 11 bases between them. CDR3 residues: CASSTRRRTDTQYF. In DNA, the CDR3 is TGTGCCAGCAGTACGCGGAGACGCACAGATACGCAGTATTTT.

By its share, this clonotype is large (0.1 to 1%). The rearrangement uses TRBV6-5 and TRBJ1-1; D gene uncertain. The CDR3 covers 13 residues. Germline CDR1 is MNHEY and CDR2 is SVGAGI. The V and J ends lost 6 bases and 5 bases respectively, with 13 bases between them. The CDR3 is CASRLTPSTEAFF. CDR3 nucleotide sequence: TGTGCCAGCAGGCTGACCCCCTCGACTGAAGCTTTCTTT.

To note about this clonotype: Being one base from a much bigger clone, this may be a read error. The DNA of the CDR3 is TGCAGTGCTAGTGGGGATGGGGGGGTGACCTTAGATACGCAGTATTTT. Translated: CSASGDGGVTLDTQYF. The chain links TRBV20-1 to TRBJ2-3, with 7 bases identical to TRBD2. The CDR3 runs 16 residues. Germline CDR1 and CDR2: DFQATT and SNEGSKA (reference sequence). V shed 3 bases and J 5 bases; nucleotides not matched to a gene: 14.

This clonotype is categorized as medium-sized. The chain employs TRBV6-1 and TRBJ1-1, with D unclear. The CDR3 runs 11 residues. Trimming removed 6 bases at V and 2 bases at J, with 4 bases between. The germline V gene has CDR1 MNHNS and CDR2 SASEGT. The CDR3 DNA sequence: TGTGCCAGCAGGGACAACACTGAAGCTTTCTTT. It translates to CASRDNTEAFF.

V usage is TRBV27 and J usage is TRBJ2-7, with D maybe TRBD2 (5 bases). Trimming shortened V by 4 bases and J by 6 bases, and 13 bases separated the two germline ends. Germline values: CDR1 MNHEY, CDR2 SMNVEV (reference sequence). The CDR3 is 13 residues long. The CDR3 spells CASSWSSGSEQYF. The CDR3 DNA reads as TGTGCCAGCAGTTGGAGTTCGGGGAGCGAGCAGTACTTC.

By its share, this clonotype is medium-sized. The chain has TRBV18 and TRBJ1-5; TRBD1 aligns across 10 bases. V lost 4 bases to trimming and J lost 1 base; unmatched junction nucleotides: 4. The germline CDR1 and CDR2 sequences are KGHSH and LQKENI. This CDR3 has 16 residues. CDR3 bases: TGTGCCAGCTCACTTGGACAGGGGGGAAGCAATCAGCCCCAGCATTTT. This translates into CASSLGQGGSNQPQHF.

By its share, this clonotype is medium-sized. The chain joins TRBV5-4 to TRBJ1-2; D possibly corresponds to TRBD1 (5 bases). Germline V gene data show CDR1 as SGHNT and CDR2 as YYREEE (reference sequence). V lost 2 bases and J lost 1, with 9 bases in between. There are 14 residues in the CDR3. CDR3 DNA sequence: TGTGCCAGCAGCTTCGGGGGAAATAACTATGGCTACACCTTC. Protein: CASSFGGNNYGYTF.

The rearrangement uses TRBV10-2 and TRBJ2-7, with a possible D match to TRBD1 (5 bases). The CDR3 consists of 12 residues. Germline loops: CDR1 WSHSY, CDR2 SAAADI. Trimming took 10 bases from V and 3 from J, leaving 13 bases between them. The CDR3 DNA follows: TGCGCCACCTCTGACAGAAGCTACGAGCAGTACTTC. Its protein product is CATSDRSYEQYF.

Judged by abundance, this clonotype is medium-sized. The gene calls are TRBV18 and TRBJ1-6; unclear D gene. Per the germline V gene, CDR1 is KGHSH and CDR2 is LQKENI. V dropped 4 bases and J dropped 7 bases, with 17 bases sitting between them. There are 16 residues in the CDR3. CDR3 sequence: CASSLHSREENSPLHF. The CDR3, as DNA: TGTGCCAGCTCACTCCACTCGAGGGAGGAGAATTCACCCCTCCACTTT.

By frequency in the sample, this clonotype is medium-sized (0.01 to 0.1%). V and J are TRBV20-1 and TRBJ2-1; D is uncertain. Germline V gives CDR1 DFQATT, CDR2 SNEGSKA (reference sequence). CDR3 size: 15 residues. V shed 0 bases and J shed 3 bases, with 12 bases lying between them. CDR3 DNA sequence: TGCAGTGCTAGAGAGCCCGACAAGAACTACAATGAGCAGTTCTTC. As protein: CSAREPDKNYNEQFF.

This clonotype was seen more than once but under ten times. J is TRBJ2-7 and V is TRBV25-1, with 11 bases lining up with TRBD1. Looked up from germline, CDR1 is MGHDK and CDR2 is SYGVNS. The CDR3 contains 13 residues. Trimming removed 7 bases from V and 7 bases from J; junction bases left unmatched: 6. Here the CDR3 reads CASTGQGAREQYF. CDR3 DNA sequence: TGTGCCAGCACCGGACAGGGGGCGCGGGAGCAGTACTTC.

In the case of this clonotype: A much bigger clone sits one base away, suggesting this may be a read error. The rearrangement joins TRBV5-1 to TRBJ2-7; possible D gene TRBD1, 7 bases. Per germline, CDR1 SGHRS and CDR2 YFSETQ. V lost 5 bases, J lost 0 bases, and 12 bases lay in between. This CDR3 spans 14 amino acids. In nucleotides, the CDR3 is TGCGCCAGCAGGGAGGGGGCTAGCTCCTACGAGCAGTACTTC. Translated: CASREGASSYEQYF. Combining the CDR3 with reference TRBV5-1 and TRBJ2-7 gives the whole variable domain KAGVTQTPRYLIKTRGQQVTLSCSPISGHRSVSWYQQTPGQGLQFLFEYFSETQRNKGNFPGRFSGRQFSNSRSEMNVSTLELGDSALYLCASREGASSYEQYFGPGTRLTVT.

Remarks on this clonotype: A single base separates this from a much larger clone, so it may be a read error. The chain joins TRBV20-1 to TRBJ1-2, with D possibly matching TRBD1 (6 bases). Germline values: CDR1 DFQATT, CDR2 SNEGSKA (reference sequence). CDR3 length: 15 amino acids. The chain's CDR3 is CSARTQQGTNYGYIF. DNA of the CDR3: TGCAGTGCTAGGACCCAACAGGGAACAAACTATGGCTACATCTTC.

This clonotype is classed as medium-sized. V usage is TRBV20-1 and J usage is TRBJ2-1, with TRBD2 matching over 8 bases. In germline, CDR1 is DFQATT, CDR2 SNEGSKA (reference sequence). J was trimmed by 4 bases and V by 0 bases; bases with no gene match: 8. The CDR3 has 16 residues. CDR3 amino acids: CSARDQTSDRYNEQFF. CDR3 nucleotides: TGCAGTGCTAGAGATCAGACTAGCGACCGATACAATGAGCAGTTCTTC.

In its sample, this clonotype ranks as medium-sized. This rearrangement joins TRBV5-1 to TRBJ2-7; D may match TRBD1 or TRBD2 (5 bases each). This CDR3 region has 14 residues. Trimming cost V 4 bases and J 0 bases, with 11 bases left between them. The V gene's germline CDR1 is SGHRS and CDR2 YFSETQ. CDR3 DNA: TGCGCCAGCAGCGGGGACGACCGCTCCTACGAGCAGTACTTC. It codes for CASSGDDRSYEQYF.

This clonotype was observed a handful of times. A much larger clone lies a single base off, so this may be a read error. The CDR3 sequence: CASRGGTQTYEQYF. The DNA of the CDR3 is TGTGCCAGCCGGGGGGGGACCCAAACCTACGAGCAGTACTTC. V is TRBV18 and J is TRBJ2-7; 8 nucleotides agree with TRBD2. Germline V gene data show CDR1 as KGHSH and CDR2 as LQKENI. The CDR3 contains 14 residues. V shed 8 bases and J 2 bases; nucleotides not matched to a gene: 8.

The CDR3 nucleotides are TGTGCCAGCAGCTTGGCCATCGGGGGGCCGAACACAGATACGCAGTATTTT. It translates to CASSLAIGGPNTDTQYF. This chain connects TRBV5-6 to TRBJ2-3; perhaps TRBD2 as D (7 bases). The V end lost 0 bases, the J end lost 2 bases, and 16 bases lay between the germline ends. Germline-derived CDR1 and CDR2 are SGHDT and YYEEEE. The CDR3 extends over 17 amino acids. Filled out from reference TRBV5-6 and TRBJ2-3, the complete variable domain reads DAGVTQSPTHLIKTRGQQVTLRCSPKSGHDTVSWYQQALGQGPQFIFQYYEEEERQRGNFPDRFSGHQFPNYSSELNVNALLLGDSALYLCASSLAIGGPNTDTQYFGPGTRLTVL.

This clonotype is hyperexpanded (1% or more) in the sample. The CDR3, as DNA: TGTGCCAGCAGACTATGGGGGGGCGGGGGAACAGATACGCAGTATTTT. It is translated as CASRLWGGGGTDTQYF. This chain joins TRBV27 and TRBJ2-3, with a tentative D call TRBD2 (7 bases). Germline V gene data show CDR1 as MNHEY and CDR2 as SMNVEV (reference sequence). The length of the CDR3 is 16 residues. V gave up 6 bases and J gave up 3 bases, with 19 bases separating them.